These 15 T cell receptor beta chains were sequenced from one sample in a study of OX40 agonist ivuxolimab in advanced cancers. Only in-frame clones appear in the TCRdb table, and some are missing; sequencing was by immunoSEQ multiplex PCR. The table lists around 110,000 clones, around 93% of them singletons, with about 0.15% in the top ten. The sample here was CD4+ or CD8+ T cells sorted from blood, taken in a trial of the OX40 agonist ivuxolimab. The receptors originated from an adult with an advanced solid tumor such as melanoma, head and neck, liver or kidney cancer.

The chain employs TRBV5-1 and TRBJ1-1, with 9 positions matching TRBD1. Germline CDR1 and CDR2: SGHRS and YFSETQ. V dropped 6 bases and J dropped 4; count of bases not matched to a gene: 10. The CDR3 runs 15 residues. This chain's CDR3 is CASKRDRDLGTEAFF. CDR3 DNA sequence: TGCGCCAGCAAGAGGGACAGGGACTTGGGCACTGAAGCTTTCTTT.

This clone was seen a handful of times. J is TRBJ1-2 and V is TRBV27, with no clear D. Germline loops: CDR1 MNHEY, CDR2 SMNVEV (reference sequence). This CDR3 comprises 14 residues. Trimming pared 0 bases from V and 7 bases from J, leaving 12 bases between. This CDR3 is CASSLSIWQRGYTF. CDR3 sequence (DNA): TGTGCCAGCAGTTTATCCATCTGGCAGCGTGGCTACACCTTC.

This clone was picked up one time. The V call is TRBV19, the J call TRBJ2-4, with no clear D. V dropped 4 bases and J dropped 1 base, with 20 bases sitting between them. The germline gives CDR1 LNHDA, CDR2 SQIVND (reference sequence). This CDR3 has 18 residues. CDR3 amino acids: CASSNGVFGWKAKNIQYF. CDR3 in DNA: TGTGCCAGTAGTAACGGAGTCTTTGGCTGGAAGGCCAAAAACATTCAGTACTTC.

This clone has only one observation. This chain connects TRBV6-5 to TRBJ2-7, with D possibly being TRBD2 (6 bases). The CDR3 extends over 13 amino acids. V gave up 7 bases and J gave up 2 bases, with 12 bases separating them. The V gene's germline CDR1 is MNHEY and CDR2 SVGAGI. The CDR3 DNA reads TGTGCCAGCAAGACCCGGGGGACCTACGAGCAGTACTTC. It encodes CASKTRGTYEQYF.

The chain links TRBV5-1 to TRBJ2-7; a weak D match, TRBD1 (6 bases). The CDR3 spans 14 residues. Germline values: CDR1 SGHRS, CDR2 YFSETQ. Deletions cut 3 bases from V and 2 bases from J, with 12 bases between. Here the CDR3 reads CASSWGPSTYEQYF. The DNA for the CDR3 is TGCGCCAGCAGCTGGGGGCCCAGTACCTACGAGCAGTACTTC.

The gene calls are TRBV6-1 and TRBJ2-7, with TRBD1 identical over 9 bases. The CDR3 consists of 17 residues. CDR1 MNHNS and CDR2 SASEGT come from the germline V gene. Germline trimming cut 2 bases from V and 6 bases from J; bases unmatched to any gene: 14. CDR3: CASSEYLAGTGRSEQYF. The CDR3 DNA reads TGTGCCAGCAGTGAATACTTGGCGGGGACAGGGCGGTCCGAGCAGTACTTC.

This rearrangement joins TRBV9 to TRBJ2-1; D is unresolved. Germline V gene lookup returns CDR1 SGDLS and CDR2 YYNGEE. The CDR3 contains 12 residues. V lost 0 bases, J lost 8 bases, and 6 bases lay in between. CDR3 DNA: TGTGCCAGCAGCGTAGTAGGAGATGAGCAGTTCTTC. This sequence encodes CASSVVGDEQFF.

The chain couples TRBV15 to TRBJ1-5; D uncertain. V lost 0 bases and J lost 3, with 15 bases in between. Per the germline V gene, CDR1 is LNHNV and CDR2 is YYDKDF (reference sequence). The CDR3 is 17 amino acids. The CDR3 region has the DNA TGTGCCACCAGCAGAGATCCAACACCCACCAACAATCAGCCCCAGCATTTT. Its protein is CATSRDPTPTNNQPQHF.

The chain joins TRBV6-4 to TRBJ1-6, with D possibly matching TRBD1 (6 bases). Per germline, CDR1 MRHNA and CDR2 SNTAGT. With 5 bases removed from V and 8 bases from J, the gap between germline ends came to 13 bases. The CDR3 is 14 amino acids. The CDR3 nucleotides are TGTGCCAGCAGTCGGACAGAAGGAGATTCACCCCTCCACTTT. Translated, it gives CASSRTEGDSPLHF.

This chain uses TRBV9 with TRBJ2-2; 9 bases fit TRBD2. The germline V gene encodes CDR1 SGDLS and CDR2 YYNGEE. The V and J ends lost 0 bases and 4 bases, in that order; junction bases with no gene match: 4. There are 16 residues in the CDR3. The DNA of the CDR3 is TGTGCCAGCAGCGTAGGTGGACTAGCGTCCACCGGGGAGCTGTTTTTT. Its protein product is CASSVGGLASTGELFF. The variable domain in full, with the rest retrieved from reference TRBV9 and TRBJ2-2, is DSGVTQTPKHLITATGQRVTLRCSPRSGDLSVYWYQQSLDQGLQFLIQYYNGEERAKGNILERFSAQQFPDLHSELNLSSLELGDSALYFCASSVGGLASTGELFFGEGSRLTVL.

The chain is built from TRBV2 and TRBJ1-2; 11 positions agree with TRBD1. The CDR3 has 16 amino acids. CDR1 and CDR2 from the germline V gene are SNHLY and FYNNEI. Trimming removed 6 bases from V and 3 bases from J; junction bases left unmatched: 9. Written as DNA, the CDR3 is TGTGCCAGCAGCTTGGGACAGGGGGAAGGATACTATGGCTACACCTTC. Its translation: CASSLGQGEGYYGYTF.

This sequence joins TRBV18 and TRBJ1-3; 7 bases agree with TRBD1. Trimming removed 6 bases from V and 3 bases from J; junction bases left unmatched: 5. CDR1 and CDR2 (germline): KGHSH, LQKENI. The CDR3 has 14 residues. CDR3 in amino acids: CASSEQGFGNTIYF. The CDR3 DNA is TGTGCCAGCTCCGAACAGGGGTTTGGAAACACCATATATTTT.

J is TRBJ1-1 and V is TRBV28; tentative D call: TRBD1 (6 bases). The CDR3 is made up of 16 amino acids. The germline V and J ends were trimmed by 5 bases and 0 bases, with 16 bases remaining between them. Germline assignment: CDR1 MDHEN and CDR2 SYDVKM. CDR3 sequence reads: CASSPLTQGMNTEAFF. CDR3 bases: TGTGCCAGCAGTCCCCTAACCCAGGGGATGAACACTGAAGCTTTCTTT. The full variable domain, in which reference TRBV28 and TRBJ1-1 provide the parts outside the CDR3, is DVKVTQSSRYLVKRTGEKVFLECVQDMDHENMFWYRQDPGLGLRLIYFSYDVKMKEKGDIPEGYSVSREKKERFSLILESASTNQTSMYLCASSPLTQGMNTEAFFGQGTRLTVV.

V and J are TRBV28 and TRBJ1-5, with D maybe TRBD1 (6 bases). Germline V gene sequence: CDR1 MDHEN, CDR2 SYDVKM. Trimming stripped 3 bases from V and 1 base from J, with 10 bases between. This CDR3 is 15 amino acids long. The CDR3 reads CASSLVGGSNQPQHF. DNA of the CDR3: TGTGCCAGCAGTTTGGTAGGGGGAAGCAATCAGCCCCAGCATTTT.

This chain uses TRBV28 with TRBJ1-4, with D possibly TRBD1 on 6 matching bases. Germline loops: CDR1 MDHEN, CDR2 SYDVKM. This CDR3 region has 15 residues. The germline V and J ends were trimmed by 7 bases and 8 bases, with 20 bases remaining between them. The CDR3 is CASIPLPRGREKLFF. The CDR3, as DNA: TGTGCCAGCATCCCGCTCCCCAGGGGAAGAGAAAAACTGTTTTTT.